These T cell receptor beta chains were read from a single sample in a study of cytomegalovirus exposure and HLA in healthy donors. The repertoire was sequenced with immunoSEQ multiplex PCR; TCRdb's copy has only in-frame clones and lacks some. This sample has approximately 100,000 clones; approximately 68% occur once, and the top ten carry around 4.8%. Sequenced sample: PBMCs. Every receptor here comes from a woman under 30 in good health and CMV-seropositive. Each CDR3 is given with its conserved first and last residue. A D gene is named only where the DNA matches it firmly. The size field is filled for only some rows; it gives once, few, many or a size class.

d_gene: TRBD2; j_gene: TRBJ2-2; v_gene: TRBV7-9; abundance: NA; len: 19; CDR3aa: CASSLVRRTSGRLTGELFF; CDR3nt: TGTGCCAGCAGCTTAGTGAGACGGACTAGCGGGAGGCTGACCGGGGAGCTGTTTTTT
d_gene: TRBD1; j_gene: TRBJ1-2; v_gene: TRBV19; abundance: NA; len: 15; CDR3aa: CASSLAGQGGYGYTF; CDR3nt: TGTGCCAGTAGTCTGGCCGGACAGGGCGGCTATGGCTACACCTTC
d_gene: TRBD1; j_gene: TRBJ2-5; v_gene: TRBV6-6; abundance: NA; len: 15; CDR3aa: CASSTQGAPQETQYF; CDR3nt: TGTGCCAGCAGTACACAGGGGGCCCCCCAAGAGACCCAGTACTTC
d_gene: NA; j_gene: TRBJ1-5; v_gene: TRBV5-4; abundance: few; len: 15; CDR3aa: CASSFDGGYNQPQHF; CDR3nt: TGTGCCAGCAGCTTCGACGGGGGTTACAATCAGCCCCAGCATTTT
d_gene: TRBD1; j_gene: TRBJ2-3; v_gene: TRBV14; abundance: NA; len: 15; CDR3aa: CASSQAGQSTDTQYF; CDR3nt: TGTGCCAGCAGCCAAGCGGGACAGAGCACAGATACGCAGTATTTT
d_gene: NA; j_gene: TRBJ2-4; v_gene: TRBV21-1; abundance: NA; len: 15; CDR3aa: CASSKVRTGRNIQYF; CDR3nt: TGTGCCAGCAGCAAAGTAAGGACAGGGAGAAACATTCAGTACTTC
d_gene: TRBD2; j_gene: TRBJ2-5; v_gene: TRBV27; abundance: NA; len: 16; CDR3aa: CASSLWLAGVQETQYF; CDR3nt: TGTGCCAGCAGTTTATGGCTAGCGGGAGTTCAAGAGACCCAGTACTTC
d_gene: NA; j_gene: TRBJ2-1; v_gene: TRBV7-9; abundance: NA; len: 15; CDR3aa: CASSSPRSSYNEQFF; CDR3nt: TGTGCCAGCAGCTCCCCGCGAAGCTCCTACAATGAGCAGTTCTTC
d_gene: TRBD2; j_gene: TRBJ2-5; v_gene: TRBV7-7; abundance: NA; len: 14; CDR3aa: CASSLLREGETQYF; CDR3nt: TGTGCTAGCAGCTTACTACGGGAGGGGGAGACCCAGTACTTC
d_gene: NA; j_gene: TRBJ2-7; v_gene: TRBV6-5; abundance: NA; len: 14; CDR3aa: CASSYSSSPYEQYF; CDR3nt: TGTGCCAGCAGTTACTCATCAAGCCCCTACGAGCAGTACTTC
d_gene: TRBD1; j_gene: TRBJ1-4; v_gene: TRBV6-5; abundance: few; len: 15; CDR3aa: CASRQSRPGQEKLFF; CDR3nt: TGTGCCAGCAGACAGTCTCGACCGGGACAGGAAAAACTGTTTTTT
d_gene: TRBD2; j_gene: TRBJ2-7; v_gene: TRBV27; abundance: NA; len: 15; CDR3aa: CASSTTSGNFYEQYF; CDR3nt: TGTGCCAGCAGTACGACTAGCGGGAACTTCTACGAGCAGTACTTC
d_gene: NA; j_gene: TRBJ2-7; v_gene: TRBV11-3; abundance: NA; len: 16; CDR3aa: CASSRSLADSSYEQYF; CDR3nt: TGTGCCAGCAGCCGCTCGCTAGCGGACAGCTCCTACGAGCAGTACTTC
d_gene: TRBD2; j_gene: TRBJ2-1; v_gene: TRBV9; abundance: NA; len: 15; CDR3aa: CASSPFPRELGEQFF; CDR3nt: TGTGCCAGCAGCCCCTTCCCGCGGGAGTTAGGTGAGCAGTTCTTC
d_gene: NA; j_gene: TRBJ1-1; v_gene: TRBV13; abundance: NA; len: 12; CDR3aa: CASSLRGTEAFF; CDR3nt: TGTGCCAGCAGCTTAAGGGGAACTGAAGCTTTCTTT
d_gene: TRBD2; j_gene: TRBJ2-2; v_gene: TRBV2; abundance: NA; len: 15; CDR3aa: CASSQTSTFTGELFF; CDR3nt: TGTGCCAGCAGTCAGACTAGCACCTTCACCGGGGAGCTGTTTTTT
d_gene: TRBD1; j_gene: TRBJ2-7; v_gene: TRBV30; abundance: NA; len: 16; CDR3aa: CAWSVWSRGTAYEQYF; CDR3nt: TGTGCCTGGAGTGTTTGGAGCAGGGGGACCGCCTACGAGCAGTACTTC
d_gene: NA; j_gene: TRBJ1-1; v_gene: TRBV10-1; abundance: NA; len: 15; CDR3aa: CASSLRWGEGTEAFF; CDR3nt: TGCGCCAGCAGCCTAAGGTGGGGGGAGGGCACTGAAGCTTTCTTT
d_gene: TRBD2; j_gene: TRBJ2-1; v_gene: TRBV28; abundance: NA; len: 14; CDR3aa: CASYTASGGNEQFF; CDR3nt: TGTGCCAGTTATACGGCTAGCGGGGGTAATGAGCAGTTCTTC
d_gene: TRBD1; j_gene: TRBJ2-2; v_gene: TRBV9; abundance: NA; len: 16; CDR3aa: CASSLHRGPGTGELFF; CDR3nt: TGTGCCAGCAGCTTACACAGGGGGCCAGGCACCGGGGAGCTGTTTTTT
d_gene: NA; j_gene: TRBJ1-4; v_gene: TRBV18; abundance: NA; len: 15; CDR3aa: CASSPQGRTNEKLFF; CDR3nt: TGTGCCAGCTCACCACAGGGGCGCACTAATGAAAAACTGTTTTTT
d_gene: NA; j_gene: TRBJ2-3; v_gene: TRBV6-6; abundance: NA; len: 13; CDR3aa: CAGGRGVADTQYF; CDR3nt: TGTGCCGGGGGCCGGGGAGTAGCAGATACGCAGTATTTT
d_gene: NA; j_gene: TRBJ2-3; v_gene: TRBV15; abundance: NA; len: 15; CDR3aa: CATSRAPRAADTQYF; CDR3nt: TGTGCCACCAGCAGAGCTCCCCGAGCGGCAGATACGCAGTATTTT
d_gene: TRBD1; j_gene: TRBJ1-2; v_gene: TRBV25-1; abundance: NA; len: 15; CDR3aa: CASSGLGTGGYGYTF; CDR3nt: TGTGCCAGCAGTGGCCTTGGGACAGGGGGCTATGGCTACACCTTC
d_gene: NA; j_gene: TRBJ1-1; v_gene: TRBV2; abundance: NA; len: 12; CDR3aa: CASRRDYTEAFF; CDR3nt: TGTGCCAGCAGGAGGGACTACACTGAAGCTTTCTTT
d_gene: NA; j_gene: TRBJ1-1; v_gene: TRBV4-3; abundance: NA; len: 14; CDR3aa: CASTVGRVSGEAFF; CDR3nt: TGCGCCAGCACCGTCGGGAGGGTGAGCGGTGAAGCTTTCTTT
d_gene: NA; j_gene: TRBJ1-1; v_gene: TRBV27; abundance: NA; len: 17; CDR3aa: CASSFLGAGPMNTEAFF; CDR3nt: TGTGCCAGCAGTTTCTTGGGGGCTGGACCCATGAACACTGAAGCTTTCTTT
d_gene: TRBD1; j_gene: TRBJ1-5; v_gene: TRBV2; abundance: NA; len: 16; CDR3aa: CASSLRGRVSNQPQHF; CDR3nt: TGTGCCAGCAGCCTCAGGGGGCGCGTCAGCAATCAGCCCCAGCATTTT
d_gene: NA; j_gene: TRBJ2-5; v_gene: TRBV28; abundance: NA; len: 13; CDR3aa: CASSFNRDSTQYF; CDR3nt: TGTGCCAGCAGCTTTAACCGGGACTCCACCCAGTACTTC
d_gene: TRBD1; j_gene: TRBJ1-2; v_gene: TRBV30; abundance: NA; len: 15; CDR3aa: CAWGSGQGDNYGYTF; CDR3nt: TGTGCCTGGGGTTCCGGACAGGGGGACAACTATGGCTACACCTTC
d_gene: TRBD1; j_gene: TRBJ2-1; v_gene: TRBV5-6; abundance: NA; len: 14; CDR3aa: CASSQDRGYDEQFF; CDR3nt: TGTGCCAGCAGCCAGGACAGGGGTTACGATGAGCAGTTCTTC